This TCR beta chain was captured in a study of T cell repertoires in cytomegalovirus infection. Whole-study context: Based on public TCR beta signatures, there were indications of CMV infection and of a matching HLA type.

This clonotype showed up many times. Its cognate antigen is unknown. Germline V lookup: CDR1 SGHTA, CDR2 FQGNSA. V lost 6 bases to trimming and J lost 0 bases, with 8 bases between them. The CDR3 totals 14 residues. Findings and caveats of the study: The cumulative frequency of public TCR beta families distinguished individuals who carried CMV together with the relevant HLA. CMV-specific HLA-C-restricted TCR beta clonotypes dominated the ex vivo response.

Using its own MiXCR run on the reads, TCRdb lists one record per CDR3 protein. Of 200,000 to 300,000 distinct CDR3 sequences in the sample, about 12% are singletons; the top ten hold 1.5% to 2%. The V call is TRBV7-2, the J call TRBJ2-2; D remains ambiguous. The TCR originated in a human donor in good health (CMV status not recorded). Some clones in this sample may be carry-over from other donors' samples. Sequenced material: PBMCs. The CDR3 here is CASRYGPNTGELFF. CDR3 in DNA: TGTGCCAGCAGATATGGACCGAACACCGGGGAGCTGTTTTTT.